What follows are 2 T cell receptor beta chains derived from one specimen sequenced in a study of blood T cells in healthy people across ages. PCR was performed a second time for about 6 to 11 cycles using a sample-barcoded 5' primer and a J-beta primer mix. One entry per CDR3 protein, called by TCRdb with MiXCR from the 5' RACE reads. The sample lists just over 1 million distinct CDR3 sequences, more than 40% seen once, with 15% to 20% in the top ten. The sequencing sample was made of blood. These receptor sequences come from a woman aged 55 to 70 in good health.

The table lists this clonotype with a few counts. The rearrangement uses TRBV5-1 and TRBJ2-2; D remains unclear. This CDR3 has 14 amino acids. Trimming shortened V by 5 bases and J by 4 bases, and 12 bases separated the two germline ends. Germline-derived CDR1 and CDR2 are SGHRS and YFSETQ. The chain's CDR3 is CASSRAGITGELFF. CDR3 DNA sequence: TGCGCCAGCAGTCGAGCCGGAATCACCGGGGAGCTGTTTTTT.

Details on this clonotype: It may be a read error: a sequence one base away is much more abundant. V and J are TRBV12-3 or TRBV12-4 and TRBJ1-4; no reliable D call. The CDR3 is 11 residues long. This CDR3 is CAGSPGGKLFF. In DNA, the CDR3 is TGTGCCGGCAGCCCCGGTGGAAAACTGTTTTTT.